The 30 T cell receptor beta chains listed next were all sequenced from one sample in a study of graft-versus-host responses after intestinal transplantation. From the graft tissue, intraepithelial and lamina propria lymphocytes were released through processing. Produced via immunoSEQ multiplex PCR; TCRdb's table is partial and in-frame only. Here the sample spans around 7,800 clones, roughly four fifths being singletons. This sample comprised ileum tissue, obtained about 230 days after intestinal transplant. These receptors were obtained from a human patient who received an intestinal transplant, so some T cells may come from the graft donor.

This clone has more than one count but fewer than ten. The chain combines TRBV6-6 with TRBJ2-3; a weak D match, TRBD1 (5 bases). With 0 bases removed from V and 4 bases from J, the gap between germline ends came to 8 bases. The CDR3 has 14 residues. Germline CDR1 and CDR2: MNHNY and SVGAGI (reference sequence). CDR3 DNA sequence: TGTGCCAGCAGTTACTCAGGGGTTGCAGATACGCAGTATTTT. Translated: CASSYSGVADTQYF.

V usage is TRBV6-5 and J usage is TRBJ1-2; D perhaps matches TRBD1 (6 bases). The CDR3 runs 15 residues. In germline, CDR1 is MNHEY, CDR2 SVGAGI. V was trimmed by 7 bases and J by 3 bases, leaving 18 bases between them. The CDR3 reads CASTPLNGGDYGYTF. CDR3 nucleotides: TGTGCCAGCACCCCCCTAAATGGGGGCGACTATGGCTACACCTTC.

The chain uses TRBV7-6 and TRBJ2-1; D possibly corresponds to TRBD2 (7 bases). The germline gives CDR1 SGHVS, CDR2 FNYEAQ. The CDR3 has 15 residues. The V end was cut by 5 bases, the J end by 4 bases, with 15 bases between. CDR3 sequence reads: CASSPQGGVYNEQFF. CDR3 sequence (DNA): TGTGCCAGCAGCCCTCAAGGGGGGGTGTACAATGAGCAGTTCTTC.

The V and J genes are TRBV2 and TRBJ2-5; D is perhaps TRBD2 (6 bases). V was trimmed by 9 bases and J by 13 bases, leaving 21 bases between them. The CDR3 loop spans 12 amino acids. CDR1 SNHLY and CDR2 FYNNEI come from the germline V gene. Here the CDR3 reads CASNQQASAWYF. The CDR3 DNA reads TGTGCCAGTAATCAACAGGCTAGCGCTTGGTACTTC. Complete variable domain (other parts from reference TRBV2 and TRBJ2-5): EPEVTQTPSHQVTQMGQEVILRCVPISNHLYFYWYRQILGQKVEFLVSFYNNEISEKSEIFDDQFSVERPDGSNFTLKIRSTKLEDSAMYFCASNQQASAWYFGPGTRLLVL.

The chain is built from TRBV19 and TRBJ1-5, with a possible D match to TRBD1 (5 bases). V was cut by 4 bases and J by 2 bases, with 15 bases left in between. Germline CDR1 LNHDA, CDR2 SQIVND (reference sequence). The CDR3 runs to 16 residues. The CDR3 DNA is TGTGCCAGTAGTACGCCCCGGGGGAGTGGCAATCAGCCCCAGCATTTT. It is translated as CASSTPRGSGNQPQHF.

This clone appeared once. The rearrangement joins TRBV5-4 to TRBJ2-1, with D uncertain. Germline loops: CDR1 SGHNT, CDR2 YYREEE (reference sequence). The CDR3 covers 14 residues. V was pared by 1 base and J by 2 bases, with 7 bases between. In DNA form, the CDR3 reads TGTGCCAGCAGCTTGTCTGGGCCCTACAATGAGCAGTTCTTC. As protein: CASSLSGPYNEQFF.

The chain carries TRBV6-5 and TRBJ1-1; TRBD1 agrees at 10 bases. The trim removed 6 bases at V and 6 bases at J, leaving 4 bases unmatched. This CDR3 is built from 13 residues. The V gene's germline CDR1 is MNHEY and CDR2 SVGAGI. The CDR3 sequence: CASRGQGGAEAFF. The CDR3 coding sequence is TGTGCCAGCAGAGGACAGGGGGGCGCTGAAGCTTTCTTT.

Only one count was recorded for this clone. This chain links TRBV28 with TRBJ1-1; TRBD1 is a possible D gene (5 bases). Germline V CDR1 and CDR2: MDHEN, SYDVKM. V was clipped by 3 bases and J by 7 bases, with 12 bases between them. The CDR3 loop spans 13 amino acids. The DNA for the CDR3 is TGTGCCAGCAGTTTCTGGGGGGTGGGTGAAGCTTTCTTT. Its translation is CASSFWGVGEAFF.

The chain joins TRBV6-4 to TRBJ2-2; 8 bases match TRBD1. Germline CDR1 is MRHNA and CDR2 is SNTAGT. CDR3 length equals 12 residues. Losses at the gene ends were 6 bases for V and 6 bases for J; bases not matched to a gene: 0. DNA of the CDR3: TGTGCCAGCAGGACAGGGGCCGGGGAGCTGTTTTTT. Translation gives CASRTGAGELFF.

This clone was detected only a few times. Compared with germline, one end of the junction differs, possibly owing to a read error. The sample holds other DNA sequences that translate to the same CDR3. This chain joins TRBV27 and TRBJ2-7; 10 bases agree with TRBD1. This CDR3 is built from 14 residues. Germline loops: CDR1 MNHEY, CDR2 SMNVEV (reference sequence). CDR3 DNA: TGTGCCAGCAGTCCGGGACAGGGGCTCTACGAGCAGTACTTT. The encoded protein is CASSPGQGLYEQYF.

V is TRBV10-2 and J is TRBJ1-2; D gene ambiguous. The ends were cut back, 5 bases at V and 2 bases at J, with 15 bases in the middle. The CDR3 is 15 amino acids. Germline V CDR1 and CDR2: WSHSY, SAAADI. The CDR3 is CASSFTEFPNYGYTF. The DNA of the CDR3 is TGCGCCAGCAGTTTCACGGAGTTTCCAAACTATGGCTACACCTTC.

The genes are TRBV2 and TRBJ2-1; TRBD2 matches at 8 bases. Germline V CDR1 and CDR2: SNHLY, FYNNEI. This CDR3 has 17 amino acids. The trim removed 7 bases at V and 0 bases at J, leaving 11 bases unmatched. This CDR3 reads CASNQRGRGSSYNEQFF. Written as DNA, the CDR3 is TGTGCCAGCAATCAGCGGGGGAGGGGGAGCTCCTACAATGAGCAGTTCTTC.

J is TRBJ1-4 and V is TRBV4-3, with D possibly being TRBD1 (5 bases). Trimming stripped 1 base from V and 0 bases from J, with 9 bases between. The germline CDR1 and CDR2 sequences are LGHNA and YSLEER. There are 16 residues in the CDR3. CDR3 amino acids: CASSQGTLPTNEKLFF. The CDR3, as DNA: TGCGCCAGCAGCCAAGGGACACTTCCAACTAATGAAAAACTGTTTTTT.

This clone was detected only once. This chain connects TRBV7-9 to TRBJ1-2; 8 bases match TRBD1. The V segment lost 3 bases and the J segment 0 bases; nucleotides outside the gene matches: 3. CDR3 size: 15 residues. Germline CDR1 is SEHNR and CDR2 is FQNEAQ (reference sequence). The CDR3 region has the DNA TGTGCCAGCAGCTTTCCAGGGGGCACTAACTATGGCTACACCTTC. Its protein is CASSFPGGTNYGYTF.

This clone occurred a few times. The rearrangement uses TRBV2 and TRBJ1-6; TRBD1 agrees at 8 bases. From germline, CDR1 is SNHLY and CDR2 FYNNEI. The CDR3 is made up of 13 amino acids. The V gene end was trimmed by 6 bases and the J gene end by 7 bases; junction bases not matched to a gene: 2. Here the CDR3 reads CASRTGENSPLHF. CDR3 nucleotides: TGTGCCAGCAGGACAGGGGAGAATTCACCCCTCCACTTT.

The chain employs TRBV12-5 and TRBJ2-2; 7 bases line up with TRBD1. The CDR3 is 15 residues long. CDR1 LGHNT and CDR2 FRNRAP come from the germline V gene. The V segment lost 7 bases and the J segment 8 bases; nucleotides outside the gene matches: 13. CDR3 protein: CASALQGFVSGELFF. The CDR3, as DNA: TGTGCTAGTGCCTTACAGGGGTTTGTGTCTGGGGAGCTGTTTTTT.

The rearrangement links TRBV18 to TRBJ1-1; 8 bases agree with TRBD1. J lost 1 base, V lost 5 bases, and 9 bases had no gene match. Germline loops: CDR1 KGHSH, CDR2 LQKENI. The CDR3 loop spans 16 amino acids. CDR3 in DNA: TGTGCCAGCTCATACTCTCCCGGGACAGGGAACACTGAAGCTTTCTTT. This encodes CASSYSPGTGNTEAFF.

The rearrangement joins TRBV29-1 to TRBJ2-7; D remains ambiguous. CDR1 is SQVTM and CDR2 is ANQGSEA in the germline V gene. V lost 8 bases and J 4 bases, leaving 6 bases between the germline ends. The CDR3 runs 9 residues. CDR3 loop: CSPYYEQYF. In DNA, the CDR3 is TGCAGCCCTTATTACGAGCAGTACTTC.

The V call is TRBV11-2, the J call TRBJ1-1; a possible D gene is TRBD1 (6 bases). With 5 bases removed from V and 3 bases from J, the gap between germline ends came to 16 bases. This CDR3 is built from 15 residues. CDR1 is SGHAT, CDR2 FQNNGV, per germline. The CDR3 sequence is CASSEPGGGDTEAFF. The CDR3 nucleotides are TGTGCCAGCAGCGAACCGGGGGGCGGAGACACTGAAGCTTTCTTT.

The rearrangement joins TRBV28 to TRBJ1-2; D remains unclear. From germline, CDR1 is MDHEN and CDR2 SYDVKM. With 5 bases removed from V and 2 bases from J, the gap between germline ends came to 12 bases. The CDR3 has 14 amino acids. CDR3 sequence reads: CASSAAVRNYGYTF. Written as DNA, the CDR3 is TGTGCCAGCAGTGCCGCTGTCCGGAACTATGGCTACACCTTC.

The chain uses TRBV2 and TRBJ2-7, with TRBD2 matching 11 bases. This CDR3 region has 17 residues. From germline, CDR1 is SNHLY and CDR2 FYNNEI. V lost 0 bases to trimming and J lost 2 bases; unmatched junction nucleotides: 6. The CDR3 DNA reads TGTGCCAGCAGTGAAGCGGAAATACTAGCGGGAGCCTACGAGCAGTACTTC. It codes for CASSEAEILAGAYEQYF. The entire variable domain, with the rest obtained from reference TRBV2 and TRBJ2-7, is as follows: EPEVTQTPSHQVTQMGQEVILRCVPISNHLYFYWYRQILGQKVEFLVSFYNNEISEKSEIFDDQFSVERPDGSNFTLKIRSTKLEDSAMYFCASSEAEILAGAYEQYFGPGTRLTVT.

A single count supports this clone. The V call is TRBV7-9, the J call TRBJ2-3, with D perhaps TRBD1 (5 bases). Trimming cost V 4 bases and J 2 bases, with 16 bases left between them. Germline V gene sequence: CDR1 SEHNR, CDR2 FQNEAQ (reference sequence). This CDR3 has 16 amino acids. The CDR3 DNA follows: TGTGCCAGCAGCTCCCGCGGCAGACAGACCACAGATACGCAGTATTTT. This encodes CASSSRGRQTTDTQYF.

This rearrangement joins TRBV28 to TRBJ1-2, with TRBD1 as a possible D gene (6 bases). Germline V gives CDR1 MDHEN, CDR2 SYDVKM. This CDR3 contains 16 residues. Trimming took 4 bases from V and 6 from J, leaving 21 bases between them. The CDR3 spells CASSSPRGTIVNGYTF. Written as DNA, the CDR3 is TGTGCCAGCAGTTCTCCTAGGGGGACGATCGTTAATGGCTACACCTTC.

The chain employs TRBV7-8 and TRBJ2-2; 13 nucleotides agree with TRBD2. Germline CDR1 is SGHVS and CDR2 is FQNEAQ. The ends lost 6 bases at V and 7 bases at J; junction bases unmatched: 8. The CDR3 length is 16 residues. In DNA form, the CDR3 reads TGTGCCAGCAGTTGGACTAGCGGGAGATTCGACGGGGAGCTGTTTTTT. Protein product: CASSWTSGRFDGELFF.

J is TRBJ1-1 and V is TRBV27; TRBD1 might be the D (5 bases). V lost 3 bases and J 4 bases, leaving 15 bases between the germline ends. This CDR3 region has 15 residues. Per the germline V gene, CDR1 is MNHEY and CDR2 is SMNVEV (reference sequence). The CDR3 region is CASSFSGGSATEAFF. The CDR3 DNA sequence: TGTGCCAGCAGTTTCTCTGGGGGGAGCGCCACTGAAGCTTTCTTT.

The chain has TRBV5-6 and TRBJ2-1, with 9 nucleotides matching TRBD1. Germline V gene lookup returns CDR1 SGHDT and CDR2 YYEEEE. V shed 4 bases, J shed 0 bases, and the junction held 5 bases outside the gene matches. This CDR3 has 16 amino acids. CDR3 nucleotides: TGTGCCAGCAGCCCTGGACAGGGGAGCTCCTACAATGAGCAGTTCTTC. It yields the protein CASSPGQGSSYNEQFF.

The V gene is TRBV10-1, the J gene TRBJ1-1; 8 nucleotides align to TRBD1. The germline V gene has CDR1 WNHNN and CDR2 SYGVQD (reference sequence). The CDR3 is 12 amino acids. V lost 6 bases and J lost 11; bases outside the gene matches: 8. The CDR3 reads CASSPGQGAAFF. For the CDR3, the DNA is TGCGCCAGCAGCCCTGGACAGGGCGCGGCTTTCTTT.

This chain connects TRBV29-1 to TRBJ1-1; TRBD1 matches at 7 bases. CDR3 length equals 12 residues. CDR1 and CDR2 from the germline V gene are SQVTM and ANQGSEA. V lost 3 bases and J lost 5; bases outside the gene matches: 3. The CDR3 sequence: CSVDRGVTEAFF. For the CDR3, the DNA is TGCAGCGTTGACAGGGGGGTAACTGAAGCTTTCTTT. The full variable domain, completed using reference TRBV29-1 and TRBJ1-1, is SAVISQKPSRDICQRGTSLTIQCQVDSQVTMMFWYRQQPGQSLTLIATANQGSEATYESGFVIDKFPISRPNLTFSTLTVSNMSPEDSSIYLCSVDRGVTEAFFGQGTRLTVV.

The J gene is TRBJ2-5, the V gene TRBV28; 7 nucleotides match TRBD2. The CDR3 consists of 14 residues. V was pared by 3 bases and J by 4 bases, with 5 bases of the junction left unmatched. Germline CDR1 MDHEN, CDR2 SYDVKM. CDR3 nucleotides: TGTGCCAGCAGTTTGTGGGAGGGCAGAGAGACCCAGTACTTC. It is translated as CASSLWEGRETQYF.

This chain joins TRBV6-5 and TRBJ1-5; TRBD1 matches at 8 bases. Germline V lookup: CDR1 MNHEY, CDR2 SVGAGI. This CDR3 is 16 amino acids long. V lost 0 bases, J lost 5 bases, and 6 bases stayed unmatched. CDR3 residues: CASSYSWTGSHQPQHF. In DNA form, the CDR3 reads TGTGCCAGCAGTTACTCGTGGACAGGGTCACATCAGCCCCAGCATTTT.